The 12 T cell receptor beta chains reported below all come from one sample, sequenced in a study of cytomegalovirus exposure and HLA in healthy donors. The PCR had 60 Vbeta and 13 Jbeta primers. Some clones are missing from TCRdb's copy, which holds only in-frame ones; the method was immunoSEQ multiplex PCR. In the table there are some 190,000 clones, about 82% of which are singletons. The sequencing input was PBMCs. All receptors derive from a man aged 18 to 29 in good health and CMV-seronegative.

The V and J genes are TRBV5-4 and TRBJ2-5; 9 bases match TRBD2. Germline CDR1 and CDR2: SGHNT and YYREEE (reference sequence). The length of the CDR3 is 16 residues. V shed 0 bases and J 1 base; nucleotides not matched to a gene: 4. CDR3: CASSLELAGSQETQYF. CDR3 bases: TGTGCCAGCAGCTTGGAGCTAGCGGGGTCCCAAGAGACCCAGTACTTC.

The chain joins TRBV7-2 to TRBJ1-2; 7 bases align to TRBD1. V shed 5 bases and J 4 bases; nucleotides not matched to a gene: 4. Germline V gene data show CDR1 as SGHTA and CDR2 as FQGNSA. The CDR3 sequence is 13 residues long. CDR3 nucleotide sequence: TGTGCCAGCAGCCTGGGACAGTTCTATGGCTACACCTTC. Translation gives CASSLGQFYGYTF.

This clone was picked up a small number of times. The chain couples TRBV14 to TRBJ2-1, with TRBD1 matching 9 bases. The CDR3 length is 16 residues. Trimming took 3 bases from V and 3 from J; bases not matched to a gene: 6. CDR1 is SGHDN, CDR2 FVKESK, per germline. The CDR3 DNA reads as TGTGCCAGCAGCCAGACAGGGGGTTCCAGCTACAATGAGCAGTTCTTC. Translated: CASSQTGGSSYNEQFF.

This chain joins TRBV27 and TRBJ2-3, with 9 bases aligning to TRBD2. The CDR3 extends over 17 amino acids. Per germline, CDR1 MNHEY and CDR2 SMNVEV (reference sequence). J was trimmed by 6 bases and V by 1 base; bases with no gene match: 11. CDR3 coding DNA: TGTGCCAGCAGTTTATGGGGGGGCGGGGGGGGCCGGGATACGCAGTATTTT. As protein: CASSLWGGGGGRDTQYF.

The chain has TRBV30 and TRBJ2-2; a weak D match, TRBD2 (5 bases). From germline, CDR1 is GTSNPN and CDR2 SVGIG (reference sequence). This CDR3 is built from 12 residues. Between the trimmed V and J ends, which lost 0 bases and 7 bases, there was a span of 6 bases. In DNA form, the CDR3 reads TGTGCCTGGAGTGTCGGGGTCGGGGAGCTGTTTTTT. It encodes CAWSVGVGELFF.

There are a few counts of this clone. J is TRBJ1-1 and V is TRBV30; TRBD1 might be the D (6 bases). Germline CDR1 is GTSNPN and CDR2 is SVGIG (reference sequence). Deletions cut 5 bases from V and 13 bases from J, with 17 bases between. The CDR3 covers 11 residues. The CDR3 sequence: CAWDMRGWVFF. The CDR3 DNA sequence: TGTGCCTGGGATATGAGGGGGTGGGTTTTCTTT.

This clone was counted a few times. V usage is TRBV28 and J usage is TRBJ2-1, with TRBD2 matching 14 bases. V was clipped by 1 base and J by 4 bases; unmatched bases: 9. The CDR3 is 19 residues long. Germline values: CDR1 MDHEN, CDR2 SYDVKM. The CDR3 region is CASSLLTSGGAIPYNEQFF. CDR3 bases: TGTGCCAGCAGTTTATTGACTAGCGGGGGGGCCATACCGTACAATGAGCAGTTCTTC.

This sequence joins TRBV28 and TRBJ2-7, with 7 bases aligning to TRBD1. The CDR3 totals 14 residues. V gave up 7 bases and J gave up 5 bases; unmatched junction bases: 11. Looked up from germline, CDR1 is MDHEN and CDR2 is SYDVKM. The DNA of the CDR3 is TGTGCCAGCAACCTTGACAGGGTTGCGGACGAGCAGTACTTC. The encoded protein is CASNLDRVADEQYF.

The genes are TRBV28 and TRBJ2-5; D perhaps matches TRBD1 (6 bases). The CDR3 is made up of 16 amino acids. CDR1 MDHEN and CDR2 SYDVKM come from the germline V gene. V lost 6 bases and J lost 4, with 21 bases in between. CDR3 protein: CASREPQGPTRETQYF. The DNA of the CDR3 is TGTGCCAGCAGGGAACCACAGGGTCCGACGAGAGAGACCCAGTACTTC.

The chain couples TRBV28 to TRBJ2-1, with TRBD2 as a possible D gene (6 bases). The germline V gene encodes CDR1 MDHEN and CDR2 SYDVKM. This CDR3 comprises 13 residues. The V gene lost 11 bases and the J gene lost 0 bases, with 11 bases spanning the gap. DNA of the CDR3: TGTGCCGTGGGGGGAAGCTCCTACAATGAGCAGTTCTTC. Amino acids: CAVGGSSYNEQFF.

J is TRBJ2-1 and V is TRBV7-3; 13 bases are a match to TRBD2. This CDR3 region has 15 residues. V trimming: 4 bases; J trimming: 10 bases; junction bases outside the gene matches: 7. The germline CDR1 and CDR2 sequences are SGHTA and FQGTGA. CDR3: CASSSTSGRHREQFF. CDR3 DNA: TGTGCCAGCAGCTCGACTAGCGGGAGGCATAGGGAGCAGTTCTTC.

The V and J genes are TRBV6-5 and TRBJ1-1, with D possibly TRBD1 on 5 matching bases. Germline V gives CDR1 MNHEY, CDR2 SVGAGI. This CDR3 contains 13 residues. With 7 bases removed from V and 6 bases from J, the gap between germline ends came to 15 bases. The CDR3 sequence is CASTTIQGAEAFF. CDR3 nucleotide sequence: TGTGCCAGCACCACGATACAAGGGGCTGAAGCTTTCTTT.